This is a list of T cell receptor beta chains from one sample in a study of blood T cells in healthy people across ages. TCRdb processed the 5' RACE reads anew with MiXCR; each CDR3 protein has one entry. Of about 1.8 million distinct CDR3 sequences in the sample, just under 50% are singletons; the top ten hold roughly 2.1%. Sequenced: blood. The receptors here all came from a woman in her thirties or forties in good health. Both conserved end residues are part of each CDR3. The size entry is marked missing in some rows and otherwise reads once, few, many or a size class.

j_gene,abundance,v_gene,CDR3aa
TRBJ2-5,-,TRBV14,CASSQSPTGQETQYF
TRBJ2-7,-,TRBV20-1,CSASTGTGSYEQYF
TRBJ2-3,few,TRBV7-2,CASSFGQRVKYF
TRBJ2-7,-,TRBV27,CASSTGWSGGAVEQYF
TRBJ1-1,once,TRBV9,CASSVGIDSTEAFF
TRBJ2-4,-,TRBV6-2/TRBV6-3,CASSQVVLGRTRGAKNIQYF
TRBJ2-7,-,TRBV7-2,CASSLERLSGGEQYF
TRBJ2-4,-,TRBV11-3,CASRFLWRGAKNIQYF
TRBJ2-5,few,TRBV9,CASSVALSSGDETQYF
TRBJ2-3,many,TRBV7-2,CASSSSADTQYF
TRBJ2-1,few,TRBV28,CASSPTSGDSYNEQFF
TRBJ2-5,few,TRBV5-5,CASSPDRGRSLNQYF
TRBJ1-1,-,TRBV5-1,CASTLTPQGADTEAFF
TRBJ2-2,-,TRBV4-2,CASSQDSGSAGGNNGELFF
TRBJ2-7,-,TRBV28,CASGRTVVPYEQYF
TRBJ2-3,-,TRBV4-3,CAGSARTLAGASLGTDTQYF